This T cell receptor beta chain was identified during a study of blood T cells in healthy people across ages. The people who gave samples were healthy Caucasians from Russia, aged roughly 6 to 100. Peripheral blood from each donor was collected in a volume of 8.5 to 10 milliliters. At least 6 million PBMCs were isolated per sample. Deletions cut 4 bases from V and 8 bases from J, with 18 bases between. Germline assignment: CDR1 SQVTM and CDR2 ANQGSEA. This CDR3 is 14 amino acids long. A sample-barcoded 5' primer and a J-beta primer mix were used in a second PCR of roughly 7 to 12 cycles. Using its own MiXCR run on the 5' RACE reads, TCRdb lists one record per CDR3 protein. The table has about 1,400,000 distinct CDR3 sequences, approximately 59% seen once.

The TCR sequence derives from a man between 18 and 29 years old in good health. The sample taken for sequencing was blood. The rearrangement links TRBV29-1 to TRBJ2-1, with a weak D call TRBD2 (6 bases). The CDR3 is CSVVRRERWDEQFF. In nucleotides, the CDR3 is TGCAGCGTTGTTCGCCGGGAGCGGTGGGATGAGCAGTTCTTC.